This T cell receptor (beta chain) was recorded in a study of blood T cells in healthy people across ages. The study's findings and limits: Because donor CMV status was unknown, expanded clonotype changes were possibly confounded.

For this clonotype: Its antigen remains unidentified.

The CDR3 loop spans 13 amino acids. V was shortened by 2 bases and J by 1 base, with 5 bases between the two germline ends. Germline V gene sequence: CDR1 MNHNY, CDR2 SVGAGI (reference sequence). PCR was performed a second time for roughly 7 to 11 cycles using a sample-barcoded 5' primer and a J-beta primer mix. TCRdb re-analysed the 5' RACE reads in MiXCR, keeping a single row per CDR3 protein. The table lists more than 500,000 distinct CDR3 sequences, 25% to 30% of them singletons. The sample comprised blood. The sequence came from a woman in her 70s in good health. The chain is built from TRBV6-6 and TRBJ1-1; no reliable D call. The CDR3 DNA follows: TGTGCCAGCAGTTACCTTGCGAACACTGAAGCTTTCTTT. Amino acids: CASSYLANTEAFF.